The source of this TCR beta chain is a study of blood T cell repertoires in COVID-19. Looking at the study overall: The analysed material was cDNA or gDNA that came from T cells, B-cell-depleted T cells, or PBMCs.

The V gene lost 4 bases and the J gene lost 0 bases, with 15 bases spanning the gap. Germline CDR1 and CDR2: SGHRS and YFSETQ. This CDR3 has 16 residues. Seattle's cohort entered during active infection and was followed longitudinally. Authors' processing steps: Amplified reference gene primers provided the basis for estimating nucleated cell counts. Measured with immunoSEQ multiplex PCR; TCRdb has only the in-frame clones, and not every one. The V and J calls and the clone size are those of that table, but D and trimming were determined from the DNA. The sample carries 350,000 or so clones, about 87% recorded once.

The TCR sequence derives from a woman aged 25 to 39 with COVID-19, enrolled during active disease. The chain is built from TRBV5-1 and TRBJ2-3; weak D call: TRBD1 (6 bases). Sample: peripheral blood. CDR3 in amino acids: CASSPFGRGSTDTQYF. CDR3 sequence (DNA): TGCGCCAGCAGCCCTTTCGGCAGGGGAAGCACAGATACGCAGTATTTT.